This T cell receptor beta chain was recovered during a study of cytomegalovirus exposure and HLA in healthy donors. Overall study results and limits: In a later analysis, HLA-associated beta chains showed higher expansion and lower generation probabilities than comparable chains. The productive fraction for most TCR beta V segments was about 90% or about 30% in an earlier analysis.

The sample holds a few counts of this clone. Its specificity is unknown. CDR3 length: 15 amino acids. Trimming stripped 0 bases from V and 1 base from J, with 6 bases between. Germline V gene data show CDR1 as LNHNV and CDR2 as YYDKDF (reference sequence). It was with 60 Vbeta and 13 Jbeta primers that the PCR ran. Here immunoSEQ multiplex PCR was the method, and the copy in TCRdb shows in-frame clones only, minus some. The table has about 120,000 clones, 8.5% to 10% seen once. The TCR was taken from a man aged 25 to 45 in good health and CMV-seronegative. The sequencing input was PBMCs. The chain combines TRBV15 with TRBJ2-2; a weak D match, TRBD1 (5 bases). The CDR3 reads CATSRDQGNTGELFF. The CDR3 DNA reads as TGTGCCACCAGCAGAGATCAGGGGAACACCGGGGAGCTGTTTTTT.